This T cell receptor (beta chain) was sequenced during a study of human T cells and chemical hapten exposure. This clonotype was picked up many times. As yet, its antigen is unknown. This CDR3 contains 15 residues. V lost 6 bases and J lost 3, with 15 bases in between. Germline loops: CDR1 MNHNS, CDR2 SASEGT. The study used a library that attached unique molecular identifiers to individual cDNA molecules. TCRdb processed the RACE reads anew with MiXCR; each CDR3 protein has one entry. The sample records a few hundred thousand distinct CDR3 sequences, over 6% being singletons. Study-wide results and limits: PT1 expanded TCR counts and patch test score were linked, and their correlation was positive.

Time point denoted: patch test 2, 6 weeks after DPC sensitization. Treatment defined: therapeutic diphenylcyclopropenone sensitization with weekly scalp DPC. The starting material was whole blood, obtained in connection with sensitization to the hapten diphenylcyclopropenone (DPC). The clonotype originates from a woman aged 18-30 years with alopecia areata. Some clones in this sample may be carry-over from other donors' samples. The chain carries TRBV6-1 and TRBJ1-5, with a weak D call TRBD1 (6 bases). CDR3 DNA sequence: TGTGCCAGCAGGGTCCCGGGGGGCTCCAATCAGCCCCAGCATTTT. Its protein product is CASRVPGGSNQPQHF.